This is a list of T cell receptor beta chains from one sample in a study of blood T cell repertoires in COVID-19. Libraries were prepared by immunoSEQ multiplex PCR; TCRdb keeps only in-frame clonotypes and omits some of them. Seen here are 250,000 to 300,000 clones, about 90% observed once, and the top ten hold about 11%. Source material: peripheral blood. The receptors come from a woman in her thirties with COVID-19, enrolled during active disease. Both conserved end residues are part of each CDR3. A D gene is named only where the DNA matches it firmly. Some rows mark clone size as missing; the rest say once, few, many or name a class of expanded clone.

abundance: NA; j_gene: TRBJ2-7; v_gene: TRBV2; d_gene: TRBD1; CDR3nt: TGTGCCAGCAGGCTATCCCGGGACAGCTACGAGCAGTACTTC; CDR3aa: CASRLSRDSYEQYF
abundance: NA; j_gene: TRBJ1-5; v_gene: TRBV6-6; d_gene: NA; CDR3nt: TGTGCCAGCAGTTACGGGGCGGCGGCCAATCAGCCCCAGCATTTT; CDR3aa: CASSYGAAANQPQHF
abundance: NA; j_gene: TRBJ1-1; v_gene: TRBV3-1/TRBV3-2; d_gene: NA; CDR3nt: TGTGCCAGCAGCCAAGTGAAACAGGGTGAAGCTTTCTTT; CDR3aa: CASSQVKQGEAFF
abundance: NA; j_gene: TRBJ2-5; v_gene: TRBV5-1; d_gene: TRBD2; CDR3nt: TGCGCCAGCAGCTTGGAGGGGCGGGGGCAAGAGACCCAGTACTTC; CDR3aa: CASSLEGRGQETQYF
abundance: NA; j_gene: TRBJ1-4; v_gene: TRBV7-2; d_gene: TRBD1; CDR3nt: TGTGCCAGCAGCCCACAGGGGGGTTCGGAAAAACTGTTTTTT; CDR3aa: CASSPQGGSEKLFF
abundance: NA; j_gene: TRBJ2-3; v_gene: TRBV27; d_gene: NA; CDR3nt: TGTGCCAGCAGGCCCAGTAGGGGGTCAGATACGCAGTATTTT; CDR3aa: CASRPSRGSDTQYF
abundance: NA; j_gene: TRBJ2-1; v_gene: TRBV9; d_gene: NA; CDR3nt: TGTGCCAGCAGCACCCGACTGTACAATGAGCAGTTCTTC; CDR3aa: CASSTRLYNEQFF
abundance: NA; j_gene: TRBJ2-3; v_gene: TRBV11-3; d_gene: TRBD2; CDR3nt: TGTGCCAGCAGTCGGAGGACTAGCGGGACTAGCACAGATACGCAGTATTTT; CDR3aa: CASSRRTSGTSTDTQYF
abundance: NA; j_gene: TRBJ2-5; v_gene: TRBV10-3; d_gene: TRBD1; CDR3nt: TGTGCCATCAGTGATGACAGGGGCTACCAAGAGACCCAGTACTTC; CDR3aa: CAISDDRGYQETQYF
abundance: NA; j_gene: TRBJ2-7; v_gene: TRBV9; d_gene: TRBD2; CDR3nt: TGTGCCAGCAGCTCGTCTAGCGGCTTCTACGAGCAGTACTTC; CDR3aa: CASSSSSGFYEQYF
abundance: NA; j_gene: TRBJ2-5; v_gene: TRBV11-3; d_gene: TRBD1; CDR3nt: TGTGCCAGCAGCCCCGACAGGGGAGAGACCCAGTACTTC; CDR3aa: CASSPDRGETQYF
abundance: NA; j_gene: TRBJ2-1; v_gene: TRBV7-9; d_gene: NA; CDR3nt: TGTGCCAGCAGCTTAGGCTACGGCGGGAAATCCTACAATGAGCAGTTCTTC; CDR3aa: CASSLGYGGKSYNEQFF
abundance: NA; j_gene: TRBJ1-5; v_gene: TRBV7-2; d_gene: NA; CDR3nt: TGTGCCAGCAGCTTAGGATCCGGGTTCAATCAGCCCCAGCATTTT; CDR3aa: CASSLGSGFNQPQHF
abundance: NA; j_gene: TRBJ2-7; v_gene: TRBV9; d_gene: TRBD2; CDR3nt: TGTGCCAGCAGCGTAATGTCGGGAGGGGACGAGCAGTACTTC; CDR3aa: CASSVMSGGDEQYF
abundance: NA; j_gene: TRBJ2-7; v_gene: TRBV9; d_gene: NA; CDR3nt: TGTGCCAGCAGCGTGGGGGGATCCTCCTACGAGCAGTACTTC; CDR3aa: CASSVGGSSYEQYF
abundance: once; j_gene: TRBJ1-2; v_gene: TRBV6-1; d_gene: NA; CDR3nt: TGTGCCAGCAGTGAAACAATCCCAGACTATGGCTACACCTTC; CDR3aa: CASSETIPDYGYTF
abundance: NA; j_gene: TRBJ1-5; v_gene: TRBV2; d_gene: TRBD1; CDR3nt: TGTGCCAGCAGTCCGGGACAGGGTAATCAGCCCCAGCATTTT; CDR3aa: CASSPGQGNQPQHF
abundance: NA; j_gene: TRBJ1-4; v_gene: TRBV21-1; d_gene: NA; CDR3nt: TGTGCCAGCAGCAAAGTTCAGGACAGGGGGGTTAATGAAAAACTGTTTTTT; CDR3aa: CASSKVQDRGVNEKLFF
abundance: NA; j_gene: TRBJ1-2; v_gene: TRBV5-6; d_gene: TRBD1; CDR3nt: TGTGCCAGCAGCTTGTTGGCAGGGGGCTTCTATGGCTACACCTTC; CDR3aa: CASSLLAGGFYGYTF
abundance: NA; j_gene: TRBJ2-7; v_gene: TRBV3-1/TRBV3-2; d_gene: TRBD2; CDR3nt: TGTGCCAGCAGCCAACCCTCTAGCGGGAGCTCCTACGAGCAGTACTTC; CDR3aa: CASSQPSSGSSYEQYF
abundance: NA; j_gene: TRBJ2-3; v_gene: TRBV5-1; d_gene: TRBD2; CDR3nt: TGCGCCAGCAGCTTGGAGGTAGCGGGAGATACGCAGTATTTT; CDR3aa: CASSLEVAGDTQYF
abundance: NA; j_gene: TRBJ1-2; v_gene: TRBV28; d_gene: NA; CDR3nt: TGTGCCACCAGGCGACCGGGACAAAACTATGGCTACACCTTC; CDR3aa: CATRRPGQNYGYTF
abundance: NA; j_gene: TRBJ1-1; v_gene: TRBV29-1; d_gene: NA; CDR3nt: TGCAGCGGGGCGACAGGGAACACTGAAGCTTTCTTT; CDR3aa: CSGATGNTEAFF
abundance: NA; j_gene: TRBJ1-3; v_gene: TRBV28; d_gene: NA; CDR3nt: TGTGCCAGCAGTTTTGGAACAGTCGCTGGAAACACCATATATTTT; CDR3aa: CASSFGTVAGNTIYF
abundance: NA; j_gene: TRBJ2-7; v_gene: TRBV6-5; d_gene: TRBD2; CDR3nt: TGTGCCAGCAGTCCTCTTAGCGGGAGGGTCTACGAGCAGTACTTC; CDR3aa: CASSPLSGRVYEQYF
abundance: NA; j_gene: TRBJ1-4; v_gene: TRBV7-9; d_gene: NA; CDR3nt: TGTGCCAGCAGCTTAGCAGCAGGGGTCACTGAAAAACTGTTTTTT; CDR3aa: CASSLAAGVTEKLFF
abundance: NA; j_gene: TRBJ1-2; v_gene: TRBV4-3; d_gene: NA; CDR3nt: TGCGCCAGCAGCCAAGACGGGACACGACCTTCAACCTACACCTTC; CDR3aa: CASSQDGTRPSTYTF
abundance: NA; j_gene: TRBJ2-7; v_gene: TRBV5-1; d_gene: NA; CDR3nt: TGCGCCAGCAGCTTGGATGGGAGGAGGTCCTACGAGCAGTACTTC; CDR3aa: CASSLDGRRSYEQYF
abundance: NA; j_gene: TRBJ1-1; v_gene: TRBV5-1; d_gene: NA; CDR3nt: TGCGCCAGCAGCTCCTCGGGAAACACTGAAGCTTTCTTT; CDR3aa: CASSSSGNTEAFF
abundance: NA; j_gene: TRBJ1-5; v_gene: TRBV27; d_gene: NA; CDR3nt: TGTGCCAGCAGTTTGGGCAGAAACCAGCCCCAGCATTTT; CDR3aa: CASSLGRNQPQHF
abundance: once; j_gene: TRBJ1-3; v_gene: TRBV7-9; d_gene: NA; CDR3nt: TGTGCCAGCAGCTTATTGGGCACCCGAAGCTCTGGAAACACCATATATTTT; CDR3aa: CASSLLGTRSSGNTIYF
abundance: NA; j_gene: TRBJ2-5; v_gene: TRBV19; d_gene: TRBD2; CDR3nt: TGTGCCAGTAGTATAGGGACTAGCGGGAGTGGGCAGGAGACCCAGTACTTC; CDR3aa: CASSIGTSGSGQETQYF
abundance: NA; j_gene: TRBJ1-1; v_gene: TRBV10-3; d_gene: TRBD1; CDR3nt: TGTGCCACCCGAGGGGGAGCCGGGACAGGGAAGAACACTGAAGCTTTCTTT; CDR3aa: CATRGGAGTGKNTEAFF
abundance: NA; j_gene: TRBJ1-6; v_gene: TRBV27; d_gene: NA; CDR3nt: TGTGCCAGCAGACAGAATTCACCCCTCCACTTT; CDR3aa: CASRQNSPLHF
abundance: once; j_gene: TRBJ2-7; v_gene: TRBV13; d_gene: NA; CDR3nt: TGTGCCAGCAGCTTAGGCATCAGTTCGGGGGAGCAGTACTTC; CDR3aa: CASSLGISSGEQYF
abundance: NA; j_gene: TRBJ2-3; v_gene: TRBV19; d_gene: TRBD2; CDR3nt: TGTGCCAGTAGTATCGGAACTAGCGGGCCATACCGCCCGCAGTATTTT; CDR3aa: CASSIGTSGPYRPQYF
abundance: NA; j_gene: TRBJ1-4; v_gene: TRBV5-1; d_gene: NA; CDR3nt: TGCGCCAGCAGCTTAAGGGGTGAAAAACTGTTTTTT; CDR3aa: CASSLRGEKLFF
abundance: NA; j_gene: TRBJ2-1; v_gene: TRBV28; d_gene: TRBD1; CDR3nt: TGTGCCAGCAGGGACCCAGGGGGCCGGGAGCAGTTCTTC; CDR3aa: CASRDPGGREQFF
abundance: once; j_gene: TRBJ1-2; v_gene: TRBV6-6; d_gene: TRBD1; CDR3nt: TGTGCCAGCAGTTCCGGACAGGGGGACTATGGCTACACCTTC; CDR3aa: CASSSGQGDYGYTF
abundance: once; j_gene: TRBJ1-3; v_gene: TRBV7-2; d_gene: TRBD1; CDR3nt: TGTGCCGGCAGCTTTACAGGGGGAAAGGGAAACACCATATATTTT; CDR3aa: CAGSFTGGKGNTIYF
abundance: NA; j_gene: TRBJ2-5; v_gene: TRBV2; d_gene: TRBD1; CDR3nt: TGTGCCAGCAGCGAACAGGGGGAGACCCAGTACTTC; CDR3aa: CASSEQGETQYF
abundance: NA; j_gene: TRBJ2-3; v_gene: TRBV5-4; d_gene: NA; CDR3nt: TGTGCCAGCAGCCCCAACGGGAGCCCCCCCGCAGATACGCAGTATTTT; CDR3aa: CASSPNGSPPADTQYF
abundance: NA; j_gene: TRBJ2-7; v_gene: TRBV5-1; d_gene: NA; CDR3nt: TGCGCCAGCAGCTTGTCCGGGAACGCCTACGAGCAGTACTTC; CDR3aa: CASSLSGNAYEQYF
abundance: NA; j_gene: TRBJ2-5; v_gene: TRBV6-1; d_gene: TRBD2; CDR3nt: TGTGCCAGCAGTGAAGTGGCTAGCGGGGCCGTCCAAGAGACCCAGTACTTC; CDR3aa: CASSEVASGAVQETQYF
abundance: NA; j_gene: TRBJ1-3; v_gene: TRBV15; d_gene: NA; CDR3nt: TGTGCCACCAGCAACAGACTCGGACTTCTTGGAAACACCATATATTTT; CDR3aa: CATSNRLGLLGNTIYF